Sequencing of this T cell receptor beta chain was carried out in a study of T cells in Graves' hyperthyroidism and ophthalmopathy. CDR3 length equals 14 residues. J lost 8 bases, V lost 4 bases, and 8 bases had no gene match. The germline V gene has CDR1 SQVTM and CDR2 ANQGSEA. Hyperthyroidism had been newly diagnosed in patients aged 18 to 65, and its duration was under 2 months. Isolation of PBMCs was performed on 8.5 to 10 ml fresh peripheral blood. This clonotype was seen only a few times. Amplified TCR beta CDR3 regions derived from RNA transcripts. A first-round RT-PCR of the TCR CDR3 used the HTBI primer set. TCRdb reprocessed the multiplex PCR reads via MiXCR and lists one record per CDR3 protein. Among roughly 720,000 distinct CDR3 sequences listed, 15% to 20% were seen once.

The sequence was obtained from a man aged 45 to 65 with Graves' hyperthyroidism. The sequencing input was blood. The gene calls are TRBV29-1 and TRBJ2-1; 10 positions match TRBD2. CDR3 in amino acids: CSVAGLAGVDEQFF. The CDR3 DNA follows: TGCAGCGTTGCTGGGCTAGCGGGAGTAGATGAGCAGTTCTTC.